These T cell receptor beta chains were read from a single sample in a study of T cell responses to AZD1222 COVID-19 vaccine. Sequencing used immunoSEQ multiplex PCR; TCRdb keeps in-frame clones, though not all of them. The data contain 140,000 or so clones, approximately 91% of them singletons. The sequenced sample was peripheral blood, obtained 28 days after the second AZD1222 dose. The source is an adult who received the AZD1222 COVID-19 vaccine. Each CDR3 is given with its conserved first and last residue. D genes are given only for firm matches. Size is omitted from some rows. Given values are once, few, many or a class for expanded clones.

CDR3: CASSQDVPGGGKLFF
DNA: TGTGCCAGCAGCCAAGATGTCCCAGGGGGTGGAAAACTGTTTTTT
size: .
D: TRBD1
J: TRBJ1-4
V: TRBV4-2

CDR3: CASSKKGQGNTEAFF
DNA: TGTGCCAGCAGTAAGAAGGGACAGGGGAACACTGAAGCTTTCTTT
size: once
D: TRBD1
J: TRBJ1-1
V: TRBV2

CDR3: CASSFRSGRTEAFF
DNA: TGTGCCAGCAGTTTTCGAAGCGGGCGGACTGAAGCTTTCTTT
size: .
D: .
J: TRBJ1-1
V: TRBV6-5

CDR3: CASCRQGGQPQHF
DNA: TGTGCCAGCTGCAGACAGGGTGGGCAGCCCCAGCATTTT
size: .
D: TRBD1
J: TRBJ1-5
V: TRBV18

CDR3: CASSVNRQVAYSGANVLTF
DNA: TGTGCCAGCAGCGTCAATAGGCAGGTCGCTTACTCTGGGGCCAACGTCCTGACTTTC
size: .
D: .
J: TRBJ2-6
V: TRBV9

CDR3: CASSVSANSGNTIYF
DNA: TGTGCCAGCAGCGTGTCGGCAAACTCTGGAAACACCATATATTTT
size: .
D: .
J: TRBJ1-3
V: TRBV9

CDR3: CASSWTGEDYGYTF
DNA: TGTGCCAGCAGCTGGACAGGGGAGGACTATGGCTACACCTTC
size: once
D: TRBD1
J: TRBJ1-2
V: TRBV5-4

CDR3: CASSFGTSGNYEQYF
DNA: TGTGCCAGCAGCTTCGGGACTAGCGGGAACTACGAGCAGTACTTC
size: .
D: TRBD2
J: TRBJ2-7
V: TRBV7-6

CDR3: CASSRDGAGELFF
DNA: TGTGCCAGCTCAAGGGACGGGGCAGGAGAGCTGTTTTTT
size: .
D: .
J: TRBJ2-2
V: TRBV18

CDR3: CASSASPGHKGGNTIYF
DNA: TGTGCCAGCAGCGCAAGTCCGGGCCATAAGGGAGGAAACACCATATATTTT
size: .
D: .
J: TRBJ1-3
V: TRBV9

CDR3: CASTPGFYGYTF
DNA: TGTGCCAGCACTCCCGGGTTCTATGGCTACACCTTC
size: .
D: .
J: TRBJ1-2
V: TRBV18

CDR3: CASSYLGEGRYEQYF
DNA: TGTGCCAGCAGTTACTTAGGGGAGGGCCGGTACGAGCAGTACTTC
size: .
D: TRBD2
J: TRBJ2-7
V: TRBV6-2/TRBV6-3

CDR3: CASSQDNGLGTFF
DNA: TGCGCCAGCAGCCAAGATAACGGACTAGGGACTTTCTTT
size: .
D: .
J: TRBJ1-1
V: TRBV4-1

CDR3: CASSQVYGEQFF
DNA: TGCGCCAGCAGCCAAGTATATGGTGAGCAGTTCTTC
size: .
D: .
J: TRBJ2-1
V: TRBV4-1

CDR3: CASSLVLSSLYGYTF
DNA: TGTGCCAGCAGCTTAGTATTGTCGTCATTGTATGGCTACACCTTC
size: once
D: .
J: TRBJ1-2
V: TRBV11-2

CDR3: CASSGQGTEAFF
DNA: TGCGCCAGCAGTGGACAGGGGACTGAAGCTTTCTTT
size: once
D: TRBD1
J: TRBJ1-1
V: TRBV10-1

CDR3: CAWSLPRGLRTYEQYF
DNA: TGTGCCTGGAGTTTGCCTAGGGGGTTGAGGACCTACGAGCAGTACTTC
size: .
D: .
J: TRBJ2-7
V: TRBV30

CDR3: CASSRIRGQGIEETQYF
DNA: TGTGCCAGCAGTCGAATCCGTGGACAGGGAATAGAAGAGACCCAGTACTTC
size: .
D: TRBD1
J: TRBJ2-5
V: TRBV27

CDR3: CASSDRGRTEAFF
DNA: TGTGCCAGTAGCGACAGGGGGAGGACTGAAGCTTTCTTT
size: .
D: TRBD1
J: TRBJ1-1
V: TRBV19

CDR3: CASSSGGQSYEQYF
DNA: TGTGCCAGCAGTTCGGGGGGCCAGTCCTACGAGCAGTACTTC
size: .
D: .
J: TRBJ2-7
V: TRBV6-2/TRBV6-3

CDR3: CASSQRLSATVNTDTQYF
DNA: TGTGCCAGCAGCCAGCGCCTAAGCGCCACGGTCAACACAGATACGCAGTATTTT
size: once
D: .
J: TRBJ2-3
V: TRBV11-2

CDR3: CASRRPGGTGELFF
DNA: TGTGCCAGCCGCAGACCCGGGGGCACCGGGGAGCTGTTTTTT
size: .
D: .
J: TRBJ2-2
V: TRBV6-5

CDR3: CASSPSGRSGANVLTF
DNA: TGTGCCAGCAGTCCTTCCGGACGCTCTGGGGCCAACGTCCTGACTTTC
size: .
D: .
J: TRBJ2-6
V: TRBV27

CDR3: CASRGAGFNTEAFF
DNA: TGTGCCAGCAGAGGGGCCGGTTTCAACACTGAAGCTTTCTTT
size: .
D: .
J: TRBJ1-1
V: TRBV6-5

CDR3: CSVDGSNYGYTF
DNA: TGCAGCGTGGACGGGTCGAACTATGGCTACACCTTC
size: .
D: .
J: TRBJ1-2
V: TRBV29-1